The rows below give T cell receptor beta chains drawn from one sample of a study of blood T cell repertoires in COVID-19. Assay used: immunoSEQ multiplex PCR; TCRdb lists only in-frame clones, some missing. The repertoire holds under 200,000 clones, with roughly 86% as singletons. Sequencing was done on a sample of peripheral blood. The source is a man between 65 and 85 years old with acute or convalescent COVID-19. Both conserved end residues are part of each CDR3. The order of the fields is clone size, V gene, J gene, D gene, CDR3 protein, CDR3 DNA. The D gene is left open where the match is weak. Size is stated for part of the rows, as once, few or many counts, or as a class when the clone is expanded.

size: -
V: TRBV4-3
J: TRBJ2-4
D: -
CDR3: CASSQSLIAKNIQYF
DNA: TGCGCCAGCAGCCAAAGCCTCATAGCCAAAAACATTCAGTACTTC

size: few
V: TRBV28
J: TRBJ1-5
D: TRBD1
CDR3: CASLQGAYQPQHF
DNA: TGTGCCTCCTTACAGGGGGCTTATCAGCCCCAGCATTTT

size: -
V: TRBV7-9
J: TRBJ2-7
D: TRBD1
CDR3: CASSSLPGQPFGYEQYF
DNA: TGTGCCAGCAGCTCTCTACCGGGACAGCCCTTTGGATACGAGCAGTACTTC

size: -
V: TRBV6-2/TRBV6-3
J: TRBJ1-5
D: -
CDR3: CASSPRGQPQHF
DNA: TGTGCCAGCAGCCCGCGCGGTCAGCCCCAGCATTTT

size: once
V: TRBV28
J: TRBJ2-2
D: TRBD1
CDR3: CASSLSGTGEGYGELFF
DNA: TGTGCCAGCAGTTTATCGGGTACAGGGGAAGGGTACGGGGAGCTGTTTTTT

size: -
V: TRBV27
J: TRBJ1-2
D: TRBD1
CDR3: CASSSDRARLHTF
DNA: TGTGCCAGCAGTTCGGACAGGGCCAGGCTACACACCTTC

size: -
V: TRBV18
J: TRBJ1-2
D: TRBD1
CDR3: CASRGQGILGYTF
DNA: TGTGCCAGTCGGGGACAGGGTATCCTTGGCTACACCTTC

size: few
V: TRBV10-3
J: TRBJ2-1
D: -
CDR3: CAISGRTYLGNEQFF
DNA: TGTGCCATCAGTGGCCGGACTTACCTAGGGAATGAGCAGTTCTTC

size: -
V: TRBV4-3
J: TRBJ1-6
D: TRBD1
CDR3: CASSLSGQGGSPLHF
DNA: TGCGCCAGCAGCCTTTCAGGACAGGGGGGTTCACCCCTCCACTTT

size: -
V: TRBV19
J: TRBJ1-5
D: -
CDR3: CASRTRDYNQPQHF
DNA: TGTGCCAGTAGGACCCGGGACTACAATCAGCCCCAGCATTTT

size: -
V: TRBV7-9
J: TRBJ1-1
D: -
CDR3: CASSLPPAEAFF
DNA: TGTGCCAGCAGCTTACCCCCCGCTGAAGCTTTCTTT

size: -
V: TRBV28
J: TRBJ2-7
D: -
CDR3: CASSLGNRVPGEQYF
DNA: TGTGCCAGCAGTTTAGGGAACAGGGTACCGGGCGAGCAGTACTTC

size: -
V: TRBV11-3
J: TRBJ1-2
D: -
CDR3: CASSLEQGQGYTF
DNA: TGTGCCAGCAGCTTAGAACAGGGTCAAGGCTACACCTTC

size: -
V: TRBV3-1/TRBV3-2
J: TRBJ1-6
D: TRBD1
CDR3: CASSQVGGTGDSPLHF
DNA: TGTGCCAGCAGCCAAGTGGGGGGGACAGGGGATTCACCCCTCCACTTT

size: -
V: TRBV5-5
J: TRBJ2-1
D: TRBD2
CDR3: CASGSPGLAGWNEQFF
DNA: TGTGCCAGCGGCTCTCCCGGGCTAGCGGGATGGAATGAGCAGTTCTTC

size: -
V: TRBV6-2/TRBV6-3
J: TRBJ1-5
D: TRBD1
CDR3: CASSYSTDRGDNQPQHF
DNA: TGTGCCAGCAGTTACTCGACTGACAGGGGTGACAATCAGCCCCAGCATTTT

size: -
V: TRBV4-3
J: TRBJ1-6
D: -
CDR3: CASSPSLSSYNSPLHF
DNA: TGCGCCAGCAGCCCTTCCCTAAGCTCCTATAATTCACCCCTCCACTTT

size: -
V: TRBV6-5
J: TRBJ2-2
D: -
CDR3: CASTPLNTGELFF
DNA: TGTGCCAGCACCCCTCTAAACACCGGGGAGCTGTTTTTT

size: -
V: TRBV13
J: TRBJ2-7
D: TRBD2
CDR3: CASSLTRGGLREQYF
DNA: TGTGCCAGCAGCTTAACCCGGGGGGGGCTGCGCGAGCAGTACTTC

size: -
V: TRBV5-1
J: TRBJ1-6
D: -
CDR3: CASSDSFGGNSPLHF
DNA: TGCGCCAGCAGCGACTCCTTCGGGGGAAATTCACCCCTCCACTTT

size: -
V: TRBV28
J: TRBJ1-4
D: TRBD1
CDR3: CASSTQRQGLGEKLFF
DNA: TGTGCCAGCAGTACTCAGCGACAGGGCTTAGGTGAAAAACTGTTTTTT

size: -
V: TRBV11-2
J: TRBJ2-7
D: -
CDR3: CASSSVSYEQYF
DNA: TGTGCCAGCAGCTCGGTGTCCTACGAGCAGTACTTC

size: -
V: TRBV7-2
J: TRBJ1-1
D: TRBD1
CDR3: CASSLNRGLTEAFF
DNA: TGTGCCAGCAGCTTGAACAGGGGGCTTACTGAAGCTTTCTTT

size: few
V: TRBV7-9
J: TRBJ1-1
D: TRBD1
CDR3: CASSSNKGASYTEAFF
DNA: TGTGCCAGCAGCTCAAATAAGGGGGCTTCGTACACTGAAGCTTTCTTT

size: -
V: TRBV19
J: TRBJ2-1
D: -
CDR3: CASSMGGSEQFF
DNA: TGTGCCAGTAGTATGGGGGGTAGTGAGCAGTTCTTC

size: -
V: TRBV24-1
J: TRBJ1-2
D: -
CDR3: CATSDFYYGYTF
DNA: TGTGCCACCAGTGATTTCTACTATGGCTACACCTTC

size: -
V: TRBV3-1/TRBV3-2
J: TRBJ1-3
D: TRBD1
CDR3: CASSRRGQDSLSGNTIYF
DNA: TGTGCCAGCAGCCGAAGGGGGCAGGACAGCCTCTCTGGAAACACCATATATTTT

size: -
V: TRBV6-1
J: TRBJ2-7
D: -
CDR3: CASSERARGLDEQYF
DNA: TGTGCCAGCAGTGAAAGGGCCAGGGGATTGGACGAGCAGTACTTC

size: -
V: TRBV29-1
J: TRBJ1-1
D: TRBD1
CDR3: CSGSAGTGDTEAFF
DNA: TGCAGCGGTTCGGCCGGGACAGGGGACACTGAAGCTTTCTTT

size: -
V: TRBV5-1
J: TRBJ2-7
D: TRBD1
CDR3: CASSSNRQGAQDEQYF
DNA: TGCGCCAGCAGCTCAAACCGACAGGGGGCGCAGGACGAGCAGTACTTC

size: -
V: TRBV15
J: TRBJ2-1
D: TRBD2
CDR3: CATSTFLSGNNEQFF
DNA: TGTGCCACCAGCACTTTTTTAAGCGGGAACAATGAGCAGTTCTTC

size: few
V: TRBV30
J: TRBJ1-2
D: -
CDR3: CAWTTPGGYYGYTF
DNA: TGTGCCTGGACCACCCCGGGGGGATACTATGGCTACACCTTC

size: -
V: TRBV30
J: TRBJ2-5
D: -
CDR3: CAWSKPGTTQETQYF
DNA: TGTGCCTGGTCTAAACCCGGGACAACTCAAGAGACCCAGTACTTC

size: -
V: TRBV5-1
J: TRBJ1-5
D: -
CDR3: CASSNIPDQPQHF
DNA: TGCGCCAGCTCGAACATTCCAGATCAGCCCCAGCATTTT

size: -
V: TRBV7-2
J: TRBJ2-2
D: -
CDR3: CASSSRPTSRRFF
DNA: TGTGCCAGCAGCTCCCGACCAACCTCGCGGAGATTTTTT

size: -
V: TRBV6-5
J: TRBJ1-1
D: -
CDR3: CASRNGHILEAFF
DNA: TGTGCCAGCAGAAACGGACACATACTAGAAGCTTTCTTT

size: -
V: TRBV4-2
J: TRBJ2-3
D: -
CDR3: CASSQDIGVLSDTQYF
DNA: TGTGCCAGCAGCCAAGATATCGGAGTTTTATCAGATACGCAGTATTTT

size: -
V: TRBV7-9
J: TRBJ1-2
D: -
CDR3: CASSLGADYGYTF
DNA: TGTGCCAGCAGCTTGGGAGCCGACTATGGCTACACCTTC

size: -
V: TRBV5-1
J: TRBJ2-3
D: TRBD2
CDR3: CASSPLAGMDTQYF
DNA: TGCGCCAGCAGCCCACTAGCGGGCATGGATACGCAGTATTTT

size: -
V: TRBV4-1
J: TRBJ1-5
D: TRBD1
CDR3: CASSQTGLGQSHQPQHF
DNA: TGCGCCAGCAGCCAAACGGGATTGGGACAGTCCCATCAGCCCCAGCATTTT